These T cell receptor beta chains were read from a single sample in a study of blood T cell repertoires in COVID-19. Produced via immunoSEQ multiplex PCR; TCRdb's table is partial and in-frame only. This sample has about 340,000 clones; 65% to 85% occur once, and the top ten carry 3%. The sequenced material came from peripheral blood. These receptors all stem from a man aged 25-40 years with active or convalescent COVID-19. CDR3s include the opening cysteine and the closing phenylalanine or tryptophan. The D gene is left open where the match is weak. Size is omitted from some rows. Given values are once, few, many or a class for expanded clones.

>.|TRBJ1-1|.|TRBV29-1
CSVGAGNTEAFF
TGCAGCGTTGGTGCAGGGAACACTGAAGCTTTCTTT
>TRBD2|TRBJ2-1|.|TRBV2
CASSDKLAGLNEQFF
TGTGCCAGCAGTGACAAACTAGCGGGTTTAAATGAGCAGTTCTTC
>.|TRBJ1-1|once|TRBV6-6
CASSYPGKMNTEAFF
TGTGCCAGCAGTTACCCAGGGAAAATGAACACTGAAGCTTTCTTT
>.|TRBJ2-3|.|TRBV5-4
CATQDRFTDTQYF
TGTGCCACCCAGGACAGATTCACAGATACGCAGTATTTT
>.|TRBJ1-5|.|TRBV7-9
CASGVRGGPQHF
TGTGCCAGCGGGGTCCGGGGGGGGCCCCAGCATTTT
>.|TRBJ1-1|.|TRBV6-5
CASSQSSWGGTEAFF
TGTGCCAGCAGTCAGTCGTCATGGGGCGGCACTGAAGCTTTCTTT
>TRBD2|TRBJ2-2|.|TRBV7-3
CASSLRPGTRFTGELFF
TGTGCCAGCAGCTTAAGGCCCGGGACTAGGTTCACCGGGGAGCTGTTTTTT
>TRBD2|TRBJ2-1|.|TRBV5-1
CASSFLPGTSGYNEQFF
TGCGCCAGCAGCTTTTTACCCGGGACTAGCGGCTACAATGAGCAGTTCTTC
>TRBD1|TRBJ1-5|.|TRBV27
CASSPDRGSNQPQHF
TGTGCCAGCAGCCCCGACAGGGGCAGCAATCAGCCCCAGCATTTT
>.|TRBJ2-1|.|TRBV21-1
CASSNPTQVLGTPGLATYNEQFF
TGTGCCAGCAGCAATCCTACCCAGGTGTTGGGGACACCGGGACTAGCGACATACAATGAGCAGTTCTTC
>.|TRBJ2-2|.|TRBV27
CASSLLPRAGTGELFF
TGTGCCAGCAGTCTTCTTCCGCGAGCGGGCACCGGGGAGCTGTTTTTT
>TRBD1|TRBJ1-1|.|TRBV7-2
CASSLDRGTEAFF
TGTGCCAGCAGCTTAGACAGGGGCACTGAAGCTTTCTTT
>TRBD1|TRBJ1-1|.|TRBV5-1
CASSLTGGGTEAFF
TGCGCCAGCAGCCTTACAGGGGGAGGCACTGAAGCTTTCTTT
>TRBD2|TRBJ2-7|.|TRBV13
CASSPGTSGPYEQYF
TGTGCCAGCAGCCCCGGGACTAGCGGCCCCTACGAGCAGTACTTC
>TRBD1|TRBJ1-2|.|TRBV3-1/TRBV3-2
CASSPGTGLDYGYTF
TGTGCCAGCAGCCCAGGGACAGGCTTGGACTATGGCTACACCTTC
>TRBD1|TRBJ1-2|.|TRBV7-2
CASSSPGQGVYGYTF
TGTGCCAGCAGCTCTCCGGGACAGGGGGTCTATGGCTACACCTTC
>TRBD1|TRBJ2-5|.|TRBV7-9
CASSWGTAGQETQYF
TGTGCCAGCAGCTGGGGGACAGCAGGCCAAGAGACCCAGTACTTC
>.|TRBJ2-1|.|TRBV11-2
CASTGLAWGYNEQFF
TGTGCCAGCACCGGGCTAGCGTGGGGCTACAATGAGCAGTTCTTC
>.|TRBJ1-2|.|TRBV9
CASSYRDTYGYTF
TGTGCCAGCAGTTACAGGGATACCTATGGCTACACCTTC
>.|TRBJ2-7|.|TRBV12-3/TRBV12-4
CASSFSPTKQYF
TGTGCCAGCAGTTTTTCACCTACGAAGCAGTACTTC
>.|TRBJ1-1|.|TRBV4-1
CASSQPTGNTEAFF
TGCGCCAGCAGCCAACCCACAGGGAACACTGAAGCTTTCTTT
>.|TRBJ1-5|.|TRBV6-5
CASSYSRDSNQPQHF
TGTGCCAGCAGTTACTCTAGGGACTCCAATCAGCCCCAGCATTTT
>.|TRBJ2-4|once|TRBV7-2
CASSKEVIRLKNIQYF
TGTGCCAGCAGCAAAGAGGTTATTCGGTTGAAAAACATTCAGTACTTC
>TRBD2|TRBJ2-1|.|TRBV10-1
CASSIAGEGYNEQFF
TGCGCCAGCAGCATAGCGGGAGAGGGTTACAATGAGCAGTTCTTC
>TRBD1|TRBJ1-2|.|TRBV6-5
CASSYSGTGSNYGYTF
TGTGCCAGCAGTTACTCGGGGACAGGTTCCAACTATGGCTACACCTTC
>.|TRBJ2-2|.|TRBV10-3
CAISEGPSGNTGELFF
TGTGCCATCAGTGAGGGGCCCAGCGGGAACACCGGGGAGCTGTTTTTT
>TRBD2|TRBJ2-2|.|TRBV7-7
CASSALAGGTTGELFF
TGTGCCAGCAGCGCTCTAGCGGGGGGAACTACCGGGGAGCTGTTTTTT
>.|TRBJ1-1|.|TRBV11-3
CASRGQSNTEAFF
TGTGCCAGCAGAGGACAGTCGAACACTGAAGCTTTCTTT
>.|TRBJ1-5|few|TRBV12-5
CASGLEQNQPQHF
TGTGCTAGTGGTTTGGAGCAAAATCAGCCCCAGCATTTT
>.|TRBJ1-5|.|TRBV3-1/TRBV3-2
CASSPIGGQYNQPQHF
TGTGCCAGCAGCCCTATTGGTGGACAGTATAATCAGCCCCAGCATTTT
>.|TRBJ1-1|.|TRBV6-2/TRBV6-3
CASSIRGGTEAFF
TGTGCCAGCAGTATCAGGGGTGGCACTGAAGCTTTCTTT
>TRBD2|TRBJ2-5|.|TRBV12-5
CASGLWGGETQYF
TGTGCTAGTGGTTTGTGGGGGGGAGAGACCCAGTACTTC
>.|TRBJ1-4|.|TRBV27
CASSLIPQGRREKLFF
TGTGCCAGCAGTTTAATACCCCAGGGGCGCCGAGAAAAACTGTTTTTT
>.|TRBJ2-3|many|TRBV30
CAWDRLSDTQYF
TGTGCCTGGGACCGACTGTCAGATACGCAGTATTTT
>.|TRBJ2-7|few|TRBV29-1
CSARDSPAYEQYF
TGCAGCGCCCGGGACTCCCCCGCATACGAGCAGTACTTC
>TRBD2|TRBJ2-3|.|TRBV5-1
CASSFRLAGDFTDTQYF
TGCGCCAGCAGCTTCCGACTAGCGGGGGATTTCACAGATACGCAGTATTTT
>.|TRBJ2-2|once|TRBV28
CASRGGVGTGELFF
TGTGCCAGCAGGGGTGGAGTGGGCACCGGGGAGCTGTTTTTT
>TRBD2|TRBJ2-1|.|TRBV11-2
CASSFLQREGRDEQFF
TGTGCCAGCAGCTTCTTACAACGGGAGGGCCGCGATGAGCAGTTCTTC
>.|TRBJ2-2|.|TRBV4-3
CASSPGTGGELFF
TGCGCCAGCAGCCCCGGAACGGGTGGGGAGCTGTTTTTT
>TRBD1|TRBJ1-1|.|TRBV29-1
CSVSQGMTEAFF
TGCAGCGTCTCACAGGGGATGACTGAAGCTTTCTTT
>.|TRBJ1-3|.|TRBV5-1
CASSLSGSGSGNTIYF
TGCGCCAGCAGCTTGAGTGGTAGTGGTTCCGGAAACACCATATATTTT
>.|TRBJ2-7|.|TRBV5-1
CASSFPDWGEQYF
TGCGCCAGCAGCTTCCCGGACTGGGGAGAGCAGTACTTC
>.|TRBJ1-1|.|TRBV6-2/TRBV6-3
CASSWAMNTEAFF
TGTGCCAGCAGTTGGGCAATGAACACTGAAGCTTTCTTT
>.|TRBJ1-5|.|TRBV2
CASSEGGLLQPQHF
TGTGCCAGCAGTGAAGGGGGGCTTCTGCAGCCCCAGCATTTT
>TRBD1|TRBJ1-1|.|TRBV7-3
CASSAQGVHTEAFF
TGTGCCAGCAGCGCTCAGGGGGTGCACACTGAAGCTTTCTTT
>.|TRBJ1-1|.|TRBV11-2
CASTLTGLAFF
TGTGCCAGCACCTTAACAGGGTTAGCTTTCTTT
>TRBD1|TRBJ1-5|.|TRBV20-1
CSASTGGNNQPQHF
TGCAGTGCTAGTACAGGGGGCAACAATCAGCCCCAGCATTTT
>TRBD2|TRBJ2-7|.|TRBV7-8
CASSPRTSGGSGYEQYF
TGTGCCAGCAGCCCCCGGACTAGCGGGGGCTCGGGGTACGAGCAGTACTTC
>.|TRBJ2-7|once|TRBV5-6
CASSLYSLSYEQYF
TGTGCCAGCAGCTTGTACAGCCTCTCCTACGAGCAGTACTTC
>TRBD1|TRBJ1-4|.|TRBV3-1/TRBV3-2
CASSQETLCRIEAGGRTNEKLFF
TGTGCCAGCAGCCAAGAGACTTTGTGCCGTATTGAAGCAGGGGGTCGGACTAATGAAAAACTGTTTTTT
>.|TRBJ2-1|.|TRBV6-5
CASSYSNGEQFF
TGTGCCAGCAGTTACTCAAACGGTGAGCAGTTCTTC
>TRBD2|TRBJ2-3|.|TRBV7-2
CASSLGSGRSTQYF
TGTGCCAGCAGCTTAGGCAGCGGGAGGTCCACGCAGTATTTT
>TRBD1|TRBJ1-2|.|TRBV20-1
CSASFQGARNDGYTF
TGCAGTGCTAGTTTTCAGGGGGCGCGAAATGATGGCTACACCTTC
>.|TRBJ2-3|few|TRBV12-2
CASRPQGWEGGDTQYF
TGTGCAAGTCGCCCACAAGGGTGGGAGGGGGGAGATACGCAGTATTTT